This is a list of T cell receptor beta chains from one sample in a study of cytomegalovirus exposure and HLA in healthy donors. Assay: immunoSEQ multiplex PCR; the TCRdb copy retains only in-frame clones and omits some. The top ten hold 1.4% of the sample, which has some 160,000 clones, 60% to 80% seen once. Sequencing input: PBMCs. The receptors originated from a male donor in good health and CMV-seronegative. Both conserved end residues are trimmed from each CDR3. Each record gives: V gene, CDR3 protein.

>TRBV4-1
ASSQETSGRTEQF
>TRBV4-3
ASSLQGTHGYT
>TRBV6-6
ASSYDRGRGNTIY
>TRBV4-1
ASSQVGTRDTQY
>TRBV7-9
ASSFVVSRDKSPYEQY
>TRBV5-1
ASSPGLAAADTQY
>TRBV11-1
ASSLGVNTEAF
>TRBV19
ASSAQGDGYT
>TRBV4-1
ASSQVGRGMDSPLH
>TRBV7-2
ASSSGRGADTQY
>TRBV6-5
ASSYAYSNQPQH
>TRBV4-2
ASSQRTGEEKLF
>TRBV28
ASRGQSYEQY
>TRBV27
ASRQTGVEKLF
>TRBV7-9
ASSLRDRFNGYT
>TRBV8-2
GSTEGEQY
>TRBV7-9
ASSLASSGDEQF
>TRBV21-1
ASSPRTGRLAGRTDTQY
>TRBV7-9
ASSSPRGTGEATQY
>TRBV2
ASIAGRGNTGELF
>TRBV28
ASSLLTSGVAEAF
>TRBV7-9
ASSFPTDTQY
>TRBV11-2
ASSLEASFQQTGELF
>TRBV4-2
ASSLPLAEGTDTQY
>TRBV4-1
ASSQEGQLVIHPLH
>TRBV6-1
ASSETLQGAYEQY
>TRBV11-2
ASSLDRSGGHEQF
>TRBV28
ASSLWGQVLEQF
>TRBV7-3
ASSLTASGNHEQY
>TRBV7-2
ASAGGIQETQY
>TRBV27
ASSGGQGYNQPQH
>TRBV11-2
ASSLATSDEQY
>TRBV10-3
AISDGDGYT
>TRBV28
ASSVGGANTGELF
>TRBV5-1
ASSLGDKDSPLH
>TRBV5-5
ASSSPGRQGVRQY
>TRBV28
ASRIPAGGGEQY
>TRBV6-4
ASSDSKVAGGEQY
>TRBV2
ASSESLVSTDTQY
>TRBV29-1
SVDLDRVRAF
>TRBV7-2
ASSLVSLGRNEQF
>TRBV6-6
ASRLDSWGWEQY
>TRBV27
ASSDRTGSYGYT
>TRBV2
ASSDNSGGQPQH
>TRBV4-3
ASSQDGRGTNEKLF
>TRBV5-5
ASSLNRAGSIAF
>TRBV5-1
ASSLGRVGGYT
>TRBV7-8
ASSSWLAGGSYNEQF
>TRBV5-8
ASRTGGTDYNSPLH
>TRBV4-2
ASSQRGVNEKLF
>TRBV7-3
ASSLQGDTQY
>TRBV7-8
ASSLGAAGYQETQY
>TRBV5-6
ASSLRGRSYNSPLH